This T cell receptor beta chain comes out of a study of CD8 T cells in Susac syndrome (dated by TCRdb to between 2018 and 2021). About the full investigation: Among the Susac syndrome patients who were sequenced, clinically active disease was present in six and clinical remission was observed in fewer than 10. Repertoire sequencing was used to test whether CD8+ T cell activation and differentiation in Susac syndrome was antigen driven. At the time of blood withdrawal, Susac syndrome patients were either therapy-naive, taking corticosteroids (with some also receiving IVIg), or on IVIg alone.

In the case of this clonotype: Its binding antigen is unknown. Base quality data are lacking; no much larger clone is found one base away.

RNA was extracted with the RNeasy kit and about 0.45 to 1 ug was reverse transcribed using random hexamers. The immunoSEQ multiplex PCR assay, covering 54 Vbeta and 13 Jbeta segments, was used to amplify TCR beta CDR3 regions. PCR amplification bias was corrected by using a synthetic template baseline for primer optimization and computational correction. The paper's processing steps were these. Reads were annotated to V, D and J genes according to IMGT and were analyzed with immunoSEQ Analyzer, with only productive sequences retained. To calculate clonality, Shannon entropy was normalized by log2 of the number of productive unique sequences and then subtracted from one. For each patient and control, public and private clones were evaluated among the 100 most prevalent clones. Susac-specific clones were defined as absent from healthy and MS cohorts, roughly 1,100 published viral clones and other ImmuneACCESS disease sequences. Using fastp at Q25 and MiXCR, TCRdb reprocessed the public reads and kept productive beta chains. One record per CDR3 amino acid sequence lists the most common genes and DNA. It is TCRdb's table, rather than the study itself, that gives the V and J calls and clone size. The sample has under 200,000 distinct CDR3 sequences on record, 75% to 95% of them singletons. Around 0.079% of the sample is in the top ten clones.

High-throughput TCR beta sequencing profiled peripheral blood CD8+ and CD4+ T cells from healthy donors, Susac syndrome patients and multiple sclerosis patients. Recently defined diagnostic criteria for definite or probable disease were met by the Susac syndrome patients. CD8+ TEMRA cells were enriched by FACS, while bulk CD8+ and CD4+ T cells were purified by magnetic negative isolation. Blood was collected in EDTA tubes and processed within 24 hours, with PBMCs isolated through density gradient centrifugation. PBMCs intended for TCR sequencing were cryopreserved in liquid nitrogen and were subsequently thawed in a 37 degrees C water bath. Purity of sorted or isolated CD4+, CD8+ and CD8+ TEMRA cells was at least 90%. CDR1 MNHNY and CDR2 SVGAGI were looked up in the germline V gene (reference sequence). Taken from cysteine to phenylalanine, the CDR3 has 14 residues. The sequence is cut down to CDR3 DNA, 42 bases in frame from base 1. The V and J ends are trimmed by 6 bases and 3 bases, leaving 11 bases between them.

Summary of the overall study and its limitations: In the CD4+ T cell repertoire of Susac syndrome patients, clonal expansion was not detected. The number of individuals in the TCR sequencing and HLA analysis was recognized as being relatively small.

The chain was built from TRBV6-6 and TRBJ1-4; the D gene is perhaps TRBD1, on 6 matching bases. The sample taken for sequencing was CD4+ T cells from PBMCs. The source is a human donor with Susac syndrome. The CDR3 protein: CASRPQGSNEKLFF. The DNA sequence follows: TGTGCCAGCAGACCTCAGGGGTCTAATGAAAAACTGTTTTTT.